The clone carrying this T cell receptor beta chain was seen a handful of times. Its antigen is not identified. With 3 bases removed from V and 0 bases from J, the gap between germline ends came to 6 bases. CDR1 LNHNV and CDR2 YYDKDF come from the germline V gene (reference sequence). The CDR3 totals 14 residues. As for treatment: around 19 received Ad26.COV2.S at low or high dose, single or two shots; a few received placebo; per-sample allocation not given. Specimen acquisition occurred on day 63 following the initial vaccine or placebo injection. Based in Boston, the donor was an adult of 18-55 years. These data originate in a study of Ad26.COV2.S vaccination and SARS-CoV-2 variants. Study-level information: As a participant in COV1001, the donor was in the Ad26.COV2.S trial arm. General observations from the study: Ad26.COV2.S recipients had broader spike-specific TCRs (P = 0.0014). Measurements of TCR breadth and depth may have given underestimates of the total T cell responses.

Generated by immunoSEQ multiplex PCR, the TCRdb table keeps only in-frame clones and is missing some. The table records about 420,000 clones, approximately 87% of them present only once. The material was peripheral blood, obtained in a trial of Ad26.COV2.S vaccine versus placebo. V is TRBV15 and J is TRBJ2-4, with unresolved D. The receptor comes from a person aged 18-65 years who received the Ad26.COV2.S COVID-19 vaccine or a placebo. The CDR3 sequence is CATSSSIAKNIQYF. The CDR3 nucleotides are TGTGCCACCAGCAGCAGCATAGCCAAAAACATTCAGTACTTC.